This T cell receptor (beta chain) is from a study of a mutant IDH1 vaccine in newly diagnosed glioma. Whole-study context: Treated individuals were roughly 62% male and around 40% female, averaging 40.4 years of age. Patients got radiotherapy, temozolomide, or both beforehand, and most got both. Study-wide points: Patients mounted vaccine-induced immune responses in 93.3% of cases. Pseudoprogression seemingly bore no relation to changes in top peripheral T cell clonotypes.

Of note for this clone: As yet, its antigen is unknown.

Sequencing was performed with immunoSEQ multiplex PCR; in TCRdb, only in-frame clones are kept and a portion is missing. The sample holds under 90,000 clones, about four fifths seen once. This sample's time point: baseline, week 1 (first vaccination visit). Described treatment: pre-vaccination baseline after standard-of-care therapy. This CDR3 is built from 18 residues. Here the sequenced sample was PBMCs, taken from a glioma patient treated with radiotherapy, temozolomide or both. The rearrangement joins TRBV21-1 to TRBJ2-5; TRBD2 is taken as the D call from the table, unchecked against the DNA. TRBV21-1 is flagged as a pseudogene. The TCR originated in a man in his fifties or sixties with glioma. CDR3 in amino acids: CASSNMSGGPSKEETQYF. Here the CDR3 DNA reads TGTGCCAGCAGCAATATGAGCGGGGGGCCGAGTAAGGAAGAGACCCAGTACTTC.